This TCR beta chain was captured in a study of T cell responses to AZD1222 COVID-19 vaccine. TCRdb keeps only in-frame clones here, not all; method: immunoSEQ multiplex PCR. The repertoire holds about 130,000 clones, with around 89% as singletons. Per the germline V gene, CDR1 is SNHLY and CDR2 is FYNNEI. V lost 2 bases to trimming and J lost 3 bases, with 17 bases between them. This CDR3 region has 16 residues. The source material was peripheral blood, sampled on day 0 of AZD1222 vaccination. This TCR was sampled from an adult in good health. The V gene is TRBV2, the J gene TRBJ2-7, with D possibly TRBD2 on 6 matching bases. For the CDR3, the DNA is TGTGCCAGCAGTGAACCGGTCGGGGGAGGTAACTACGAGCAGTACTTC. Encoded protein: CASSEPVGGGNYEQYF.